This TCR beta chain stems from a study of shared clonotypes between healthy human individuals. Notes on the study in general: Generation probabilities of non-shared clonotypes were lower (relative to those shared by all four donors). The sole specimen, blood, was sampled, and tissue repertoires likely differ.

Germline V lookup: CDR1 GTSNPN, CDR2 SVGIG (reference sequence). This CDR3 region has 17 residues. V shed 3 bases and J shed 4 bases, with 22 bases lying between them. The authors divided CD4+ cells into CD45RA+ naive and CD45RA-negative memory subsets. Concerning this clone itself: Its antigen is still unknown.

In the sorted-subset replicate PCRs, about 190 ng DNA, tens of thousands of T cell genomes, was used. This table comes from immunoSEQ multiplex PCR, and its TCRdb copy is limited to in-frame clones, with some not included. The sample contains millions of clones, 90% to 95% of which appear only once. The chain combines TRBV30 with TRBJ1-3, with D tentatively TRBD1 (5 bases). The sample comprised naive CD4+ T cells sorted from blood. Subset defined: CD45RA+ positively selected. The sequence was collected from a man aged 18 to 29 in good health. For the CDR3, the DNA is TGTGCCTGGAGGCGCGGGCAGGGCGCTAAGGGGGGAAACACCATATATTTT. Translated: CAWRRGQGAKGGNTIYF.